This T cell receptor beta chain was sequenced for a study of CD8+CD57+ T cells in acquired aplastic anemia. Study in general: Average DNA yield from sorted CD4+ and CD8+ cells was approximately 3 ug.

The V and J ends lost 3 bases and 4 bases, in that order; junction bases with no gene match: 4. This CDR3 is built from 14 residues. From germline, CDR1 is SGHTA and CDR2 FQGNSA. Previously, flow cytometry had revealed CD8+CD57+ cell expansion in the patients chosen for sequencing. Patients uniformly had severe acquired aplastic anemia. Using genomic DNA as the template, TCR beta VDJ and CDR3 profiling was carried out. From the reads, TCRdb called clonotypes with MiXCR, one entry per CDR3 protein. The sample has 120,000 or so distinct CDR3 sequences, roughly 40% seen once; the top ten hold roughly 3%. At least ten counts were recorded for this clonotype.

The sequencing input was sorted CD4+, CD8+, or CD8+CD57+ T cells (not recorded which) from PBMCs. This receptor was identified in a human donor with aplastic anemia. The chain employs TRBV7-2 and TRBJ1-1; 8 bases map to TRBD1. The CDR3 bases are TGTGCCAGCAGCTTGGACAGGGAAAGCACTGAAGCTTTCTTT. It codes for CASSLDRESTEAFF. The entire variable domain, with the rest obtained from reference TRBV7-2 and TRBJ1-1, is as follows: GAGVSQSPSNKVTEKGKDVELRCDPISGHTALYWYRQSLGQGLEFLIYFQGNSAPDKSGLPSDRFSAERTGGSVSTLTIQRTQQEDSAVYLCASSLDRESTEAFFGQGTRLTVV.